The 31 T cell receptor beta chains presented below share a single source sample, sequenced in a study of long-term antiretroviral therapy in people with HIV. Version v3.0 of the immunoSEQ assay was performed at survey level. Libraries were prepared by immunoSEQ multiplex PCR; TCRdb keeps only in-frame clonotypes and omits some of them. In the table there are fewer than 40,000 clones, about nine tenths of which are singletons. Here the sequenced sample was unsorted PBMCs, taken 1.2 years after starting antiretroviral therapy. The receptor source for this set is a woman aged 50 to 60 with HIV.

The chain carries TRBV7-6 and TRBJ1-6; no firm D call. The CDR3 is 13 amino acids. Germline CDR1 reads SGHVS; CDR2 reads FNYEAQ. Trimming pared 0 bases from V and 7 bases from J, leaving 4 bases between. The CDR3 bases are TGTGCCAGCAGCTTAGCGCAAAATTCACCCCTCCACTTT. Translating gives CASSLAQNSPLHF.

This clone was detected once. The chain has TRBV27 and TRBJ1-1, with D possibly matching TRBD1 (5 bases). This CDR3 contains 15 residues. CDR1 and CDR2 (germline): MNHEY, SMNVEV (reference sequence). The V end was cut by 4 bases, the J end by 1 base, with 13 bases between. The CDR3 DNA is TGTGCCAGCAGTTCCCCTTCGGGGGGGAACACTGAAGCTTTCTTT. Residues: CASSSPSGGNTEAFF.

The chain carries TRBV18 and TRBJ1-2; a weak D match, TRBD1 (5 bases). Germline V gene data show CDR1 as KGHSH and CDR2 as LQKENI. The germline V and J ends were trimmed by 2 bases and 3 bases, with 10 bases remaining between them. CDR3 length: 14 residues. CDR3 nucleotides: TGTGCCAGCTCACCATCAGGGCTAGACTATGGCTACACCTTC. This translates into CASSPSGLDYGYTF.

CDR3 DNA: TGCGCCAGCAGCTTCATTTACCGGGACGCGAACCCCTACGAGCAGTACTTC. Protein sequence: CASSFIYRDANPYEQYF. The chain has TRBV5-1 and TRBJ2-7; D possibly matches TRBD1 or TRBD2 (5 bases each). CDR3 length: 17 amino acids. The V and J ends lost 2 bases and 2 bases respectively, with 20 bases between them. Germline CDR1 and CDR2: SGHRS and YFSETQ.

The chain employs TRBV2 and TRBJ2-7; D perhaps matches TRBD1 (6 bases). Trimming stripped 3 bases from V and 5 bases from J, with 17 bases between. The CDR3 contains 15 residues. The germline gives CDR1 SNHLY, CDR2 FYNNEI. DNA for the CDR3: TGTGCCAGCAGTGAGTTTCCCGGCAGGGGCCACGAGCAGTACTTC. It encodes CASSEFPGRGHEQYF.

The chain has TRBV7-9 and TRBJ2-1, with D perhaps matching TRBD2 (6 bases). Germline values: CDR1 SEHNR, CDR2 FQNEAQ (reference sequence). The V and J ends lost 6 bases and 4 bases respectively, with 10 bases between them. This CDR3 has 13 residues. CDR3 residues: CASRGTSYNEQFF. As DNA, the CDR3 is TGTGCCAGCAGGGGGACTTCTTACAATGAGCAGTTCTTC.

The chain joins TRBV7-2 to TRBJ2-2, with 11 bases lining up with TRBD2. The V gene end was trimmed by 5 bases and the J gene end by 8 bases; junction bases not matched to a gene: 10. There are 16 residues in the CDR3. Germline CDR1 is SGHTA and CDR2 is FQGNSA. CDR3 coding DNA: TGTGCCAGCAGCCTTTCTAGCGGGGGGATGGCTGGGGAGCTGTTTTTT. It yields the protein CASSLSSGGMAGELFF.

The sample holds a few counts of this clone. This sequence joins TRBV10-1 and TRBJ2-7, with D unclear. V was clipped by 0 bases and J by 3 bases, with 3 bases between them. Germline V gene sequence: CDR1 WNHNN, CDR2 SYGVQD (reference sequence). The CDR3 has 12 amino acids. CDR3 sequence: CASSESGYEQYF. Here the CDR3 DNA reads TGCGCCAGCAGTGAGTCGGGCTACGAGCAGTACTTC.

V usage is TRBV7-2 and J usage is TRBJ1-2; possibly TRBD1 for D (6 bases). CDR3 length: 15 residues. Germline CDR1 and CDR2: SGHTA and FQGNSA. The ends were cut back, 1 base at V and 8 bases at J, with 17 bases in the middle. The CDR3 loop is CASSLGRGRDLGYTF. CDR3 DNA: TGTGCCAGCAGCTTAGGTCGGGGGCGCGATTTGGGCTACACCTTC.

This clone was detected a few times. The chain joins TRBV18 to TRBJ2-7; TRBD1 might be the D (6 bases). The V gene's germline CDR1 is KGHSH and CDR2 LQKENI. This CDR3 is built from 13 residues. V dropped 5 bases and J dropped 2 bases, with 10 bases sitting between them. CDR3 DNA sequence: TGTGCCAGCTCAGGGGGCATAGCCTACGAGCAGTACTTC. This translates into CASSGGIAYEQYF.

This rearrangement joins TRBV29-1 to TRBJ2-3, with 7 nucleotides matching TRBD1. The CDR3 has 13 residues. CDR1 is SQVTM, CDR2 ANQGSEA, per germline. Trimming cost V 2 bases and J 3 bases; bases outside gene matches: 2. The CDR3 sequence is CSVEPQGTDTQYF. The CDR3 region has the DNA TGCAGCGTTGAACCACAGGGGACAGATACGCAGTATTTT.

J is TRBJ1-1 and V is TRBV13; D is undetermined. V lost 3 bases to trimming and J lost 0 bases, with 8 bases between them. The CDR3 contains 14 residues. The germline V gene encodes CDR1 PRHDT and CDR2 FYEKMQ (reference sequence). The CDR3 loop reads CASSLVLMNTEAFF. The CDR3 DNA reads as TGTGCCAGCAGCTTGGTGCTTATGAACACTGAAGCTTTCTTT. The full variable domain, in which reference TRBV13 and TRBJ1-1 provide the parts outside the CDR3, is AAGVIQSPRHLIKEKRETATLKCYPIPRHDTVYWYQQGPGQDPQFLISFYEKMQSDKGSIPDRFSAQQFSDYHSELNMSSLELGDSALYFCASSLVLMNTEAFFGQGTRLTVV.

The chain combines TRBV4-3 with TRBJ2-4; no firm D call. This CDR3 contains 13 residues. V dropped 1 base and J dropped 5 bases, with 6 bases sitting between them. Germline V gene data show CDR1 as LGHNA and CDR2 as YSLEER. The CDR3 sequence is CASSQGRQNIQYF. CDR3 coding DNA: TGCGCCAGCAGCCAAGGGCGCCAAAACATTCAGTACTTC.

This clone was seen a few times. The chain recombines TRBV7-9 with TRBJ1-5; no definite D call. CDR3 length: 12 residues. V lost 1 base and J lost 8, with 6 bases in between. Germline lookup yields CDR1 SEHNR and CDR2 FQNEAQ (reference sequence). The CDR3 coding sequence is TGTGCCAGCAGCTTAGAGGCCGAGCCCCAGCATTTT. Its protein product is CASSLEAEPQHF.

This clone was observed a few times. The CDR3 coding sequence is TGTGCCAGCAGTTACTCCAACAGGGCGCAGCCCCAGCATTTT. This translates into CASSYSNRAQPQHF. This chain connects TRBV6-5 to TRBJ1-5; tentatively, D is TRBD1 (6 bases). Germline CDR1 reads MNHEY; CDR2 reads SVGAGI. This CDR3 has 14 amino acids. With 0 bases removed from V and 7 bases from J, the gap between germline ends came to 10 bases.

The chain joins TRBV7-9 to TRBJ2-4; 9 bases align to TRBD2. The V segment lost 5 bases and the J segment 3 bases; nucleotides outside the gene matches: 14. CDR3 length equals 18 residues. CDR1 SEHNR and CDR2 FQNEAQ come from the germline V gene (reference sequence). The CDR3 bases are TGTGCCAGCAGCGAAGAGCGCCAGCGGGGGGCCAACAAAAACATTCAGTACTTC. It specifies CASSEERQRGANKNIQYF. Drawing the rest from reference TRBV7-9 and TRBJ2-4, the complete variable domain is DTGVSQNPRHKITKRGQNVTFRCDPISEHNRLYWYRQTLGQGPEFLTYFQNEAQLEKSRLLSDRFSAERPKGSFSTLEIQRTEQGDSAMYLCASSEERQRGANKNIQYFGAGTRLSVL.

The V call is TRBV10-1, the J call TRBJ2-3; D may be TRBD1 or TRBD2 (5 bases each). This CDR3 is built from 15 residues. Germline V gives CDR1 WNHNN, CDR2 SYGVQD (reference sequence). V lost 11 bases, J lost 0 bases, and 18 bases lay in between. The CDR3 protein is CAGDRGLMSTDTQYF. CDR3 DNA sequence: TGCGCCGGGGACCGGGGCCTTATGAGCACAGATACGCAGTATTTT.

The chain couples TRBV5-4 to TRBJ2-7; perhaps TRBD2 as D (5 bases). V was pared by 3 bases and J by 0 bases, with 19 bases between. This CDR3 region has 17 residues. The V gene's germline CDR1 is SGHNT and CDR2 YYREEE (reference sequence). CDR3 nucleotides: TGTGCCAGCAGCTCTCAGTATTTAGCGAATAGCTCCTACGAGCAGTACTTC. Translation: CASSSQYLANSSYEQYF.

The genes are TRBV11-2 and TRBJ1-1; a weak D match, TRBD1 (5 bases). Trimming removed 3 bases from V and 3 bases from J, with 11 bases in between. CDR1 SGHAT and CDR2 FQNNGV come from the germline V gene. CDR3 length: 14 residues. CDR3 in amino acids: CASSFNRGHTEAFF. CDR3 bases: TGTGCCAGCAGCTTTAATCGGGGCCACACTGAAGCTTTCTTT.

V is TRBV25-1 and J is TRBJ2-3; TRBD2 matches 7 bases. Germline lookup yields CDR1 MGHDK and CDR2 SYGVNS. The CDR3 is 14 residues long. V was clipped by 6 bases and J by 4 bases; unmatched bases: 7. The CDR3 here is CASRYGGLADTQYF. The CDR3 DNA reads as TGTGCCAGCAGATACGGGGGGTTGGCAGATACGCAGTATTTT.

Written as DNA, the CDR3 is TGTGCCACCTTCCCGAGGAGCGGGGTCTCCTACGAGCAGTACTTC. It encodes CATFPRSGVSYEQYF. V usage is TRBV6-1 and J usage is TRBJ2-7, with 7 bases lining up with TRBD2. The CDR3 has 15 amino acids. CDR1 MNHNS and CDR2 SASEGT come from the germline V gene. Unmatched junction bases numbered 12, after V lost 10 bases and J lost 0 bases.

The rearrangement uses TRBV7-2 and TRBJ1-2; D is possibly TRBD1 (5 bases). Trimming removed 4 bases at V and 5 bases at J, with 20 bases between. The germline CDR1 and CDR2 sequences are SGHTA and FQGNSA. The CDR3 runs to 16 residues. The CDR3 DNA is TGTGCCAGCAGCTCCTCCTTAGGGGTTCGTTCGTATGGCTACACCTTC. Amino acids: CASSSSLGVRSYGYTF.

The V call is TRBV30, the J call TRBJ1-6, with 8 nucleotides matching TRBD1. The trim removed 7 bases at V and 6 bases at J, leaving 11 bases unmatched. Germline loops: CDR1 GTSNPN, CDR2 SVGIG (reference sequence). This CDR3 contains 15 residues. The CDR3 protein is CAFNLPTGVNSPLHF. The DNA for the CDR3 is TGTGCCTTTAACCTTCCGACAGGGGTTAATTCACCCCTCCACTTT.

The genes are TRBV6-6 and TRBJ1-1; 7 bases are shared with TRBD1. The CDR3 runs to 13 residues. The germline V gene has CDR1 MNHNY and CDR2 SVGAGI (reference sequence). V gave up 3 bases and J gave up 6 bases; unmatched junction bases: 4. The CDR3 loop reads CASSYSTGAEAFF. CDR3 nucleotides: TGTGCCAGCAGTTATTCTACAGGGGCTGAAGCTTTCTTT.

This chain connects TRBV11-3 to TRBJ2-1, with 8 positions matching TRBD1. The ends lost 4 bases at V and 4 bases at J; junction bases unmatched: 0. Looked up from germline, CDR1 is SGHNT and CDR2 is YENEEA. This CDR3 is 13 amino acids long. The CDR3 region has the DNA TGTGCCAGCAGCTACAGGGGGTACAATGAGCAGTTCTTC. Translation: CASSYRGYNEQFF.

V gene TRBV28 combines with J gene TRBJ2-5; 9 bases fit TRBD2. CDR1 is MDHEN and CDR2 is SYDVKM in the germline V gene. The CDR3 runs to 14 residues. The trim removed 6 bases at V and 5 bases at J, leaving 7 bases unmatched. CDR3 DNA sequence: TGTGCCAGCAGGGGCGGGGGGGCCCAGGAGACCCAGTACTTC. It translates to CASRGGGAQETQYF.

The chain couples TRBV5-5 to TRBJ1-1, with D hard to call. Germline V gene sequence: CDR1 SGHKS, CDR2 YYEKEE (reference sequence). This CDR3 spans 15 amino acids. V lost 4 bases to trimming and J lost 0 bases, with 13 bases between them. The chain's CDR3 is CASSASPVMNTEAFF. Written as DNA, the CDR3 is TGTGCCAGCAGCGCGTCGCCGGTAATGAACACTGAAGCTTTCTTT. The full variable domain, in which reference TRBV5-5 and TRBJ1-1 provide the parts outside the CDR3, is DAGVTQSPTHLIKTRGQQVTLRCSPISGHKSVSWYQQVLGQGPQFIFQYYEKEERGRGNFPDRFSARQFPNYSSELNVNALLLGDSALYLCASSASPVMNTEAFFGQGTRLTVV.

The V and J genes are TRBV11-3 and TRBJ2-2; no reliable D call. Germline loops: CDR1 SGHNT, CDR2 YENEEA. The CDR3 sequence is 14 residues long. The germline V and J ends were trimmed by 3 bases and 1 base, with 6 bases remaining between them. The DNA of the CDR3 is TGTGCCAGCAGCTTTACAGTGAACACCGGGGAGCTGTTTTTT. It encodes CASSFTVNTGELFF.

The genes are TRBV7-2 and TRBJ2-7, with D perhaps assigned TRBD1 or TRBD2 (5 bases each). This CDR3 contains 14 residues. The V end lost 5 bases, the J end lost 2 bases, and 13 bases lay between the germline ends. In germline, CDR1 is SGHTA, CDR2 FQGNSA. This CDR3 is CASSPGTIAYEQYF. DNA for the CDR3: TGTGCCAGCAGCCCCGGGACGATCGCCTACGAGCAGTACTTC.

This chain uses TRBV29-1 with TRBJ1-1, with 9 nucleotides matching TRBD1. Germline V gives CDR1 SQVTM, CDR2 ANQGSEA. The CDR3 is 16 residues long. The trim removed 0 bases at V and 6 bases at J, leaving 11 bases unmatched. For the CDR3, the DNA is TGCAGCGTTGAAGAACAGTGGGGACAGGGAGGCGCTGAAGCTTTCTTT. Its protein product is CSVEEQWGQGGAEAFF.

The chain carries TRBV5-1 and TRBJ1-4; 11 positions match TRBD1. With V trimmed by 1 base and J by 4 bases, 3 bases remained unmatched. Germline CDR1 SGHRS, CDR2 YFSETQ. The CDR3 has 16 amino acids. DNA of the CDR3: TGCGCCAGCAGCTTGACCGGGACAGGGGGTAATGAAAAACTGTTTTTT. This encodes CASSLTGTGGNEKLFF.